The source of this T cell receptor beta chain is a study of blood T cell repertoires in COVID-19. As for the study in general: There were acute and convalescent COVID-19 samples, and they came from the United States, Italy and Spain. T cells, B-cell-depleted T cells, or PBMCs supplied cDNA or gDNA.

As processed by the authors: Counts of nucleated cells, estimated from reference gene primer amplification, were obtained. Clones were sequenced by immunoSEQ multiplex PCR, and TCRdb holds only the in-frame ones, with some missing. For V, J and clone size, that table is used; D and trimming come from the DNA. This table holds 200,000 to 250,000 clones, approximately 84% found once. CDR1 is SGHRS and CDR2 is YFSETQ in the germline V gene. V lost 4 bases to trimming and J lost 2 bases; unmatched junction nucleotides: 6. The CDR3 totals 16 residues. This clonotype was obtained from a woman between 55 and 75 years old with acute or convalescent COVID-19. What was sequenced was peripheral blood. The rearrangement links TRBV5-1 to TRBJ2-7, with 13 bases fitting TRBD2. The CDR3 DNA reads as TGCGCCAGCAGCGTTGGACTAGCGGGGGCCCCCTACGAGCAGTACTTC. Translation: CASSVGLAGAPYEQYF.